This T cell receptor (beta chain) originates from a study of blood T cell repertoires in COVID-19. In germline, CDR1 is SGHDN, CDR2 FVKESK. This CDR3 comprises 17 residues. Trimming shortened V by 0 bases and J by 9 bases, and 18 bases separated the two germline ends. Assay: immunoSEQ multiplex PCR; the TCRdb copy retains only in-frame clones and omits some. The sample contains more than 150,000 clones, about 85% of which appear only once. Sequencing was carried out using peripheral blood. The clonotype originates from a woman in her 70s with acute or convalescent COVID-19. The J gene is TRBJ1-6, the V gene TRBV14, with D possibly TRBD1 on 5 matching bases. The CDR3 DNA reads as TGTGCCAGCAGCCAAGATTATTTTCAGGGTTCACGTTCACCCCTCCACTTT. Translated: CASSQDYFQGSRSPLHF.